This TCR beta chain was sequenced during a study of blood T cells in healthy people across ages. General study findings and limits: In long-lived donors, naive CD4+ cell counts and diversity exceeded those of aged donors.

The germline V gene has CDR1 DFQATT and CDR2 SNEGSKA (reference sequence). This CDR3 comprises 13 residues. The germline V and J ends were trimmed by 6 bases and 4 bases, with 15 bases remaining between them. Each sample yielded at least 6 million isolated PBMCs. Each sample provided at least 5.5 micrograms of extracted total RNA. With a J-beta primer mix and a sample-barcoded 5' primer, a second PCR ran roughly 6 to 11 cycles. TCRdb independently ran MiXCR on the 5' RACE reads; one entry per CDR3 protein. Of roughly 500,000 distinct CDR3 sequences in the sample, 25% to 30% were seen once. As concerns this clonotype: The antigen remains unidentified.

This TCR derives from a woman between 70 and 85 years old in good health. The V gene is TRBV20-1, the J gene TRBJ1-1; D is uncertain. Sequencing used blood. This CDR3 is CSAPGPGSTEAFF. The CDR3, as DNA: TGCAGTGCCCCGGGCCCGGGGAGCACTGAAGCTTTCTTT.